The clone carrying this T cell receptor (beta chain) was observed a handful of times. Its matching antigen is unknown. Sequencing of DNA taken from cultured CD4+ T cells relied on the Oncomine TCR Beta short-read assay. TCRdb re-derived calls from the PCR reads in MiXCR, one entry per CDR3 protein. The repertoire holds approximately 15,000 distinct CDR3 sequences, with about 67% as singletons. The data derive from a study of vaccination and CD4 T cells after COVID-19. Points from the study as a whole: Convalescent patients saw a median around 83% of their reactive clones show up only after vaccination.

The CDR3 is made up of 16 amino acids. The ends lost 5 bases at V and 1 base at J; junction bases unmatched: 5. CDR1 is LNHDA and CDR2 is SQIVND in the germline V gene (reference sequence). The treatment is: roughly nine-day PBMC culture with coronavirus spike peptide pools or control peptides (ViraFEST assay). Convalescent patients tested SARS-CoV-2 PCR positive from March to December 2020, before Alpha, Beta and Delta emerged. The sequence derives from a human donor who had recovered from COVID-19. The rearrangement uses TRBV19 and TRBJ1-5, with TRBD1 matching 10 bases. Sequencing was done on a sample of CD4+ T cells from blood, cultured in vitro. CDR3 sequence: CASSAGQGRSNQPQHF. In DNA form, the CDR3 reads TGTGCCAGTAGTGCGGGACAGGGGAGAAGCAATCAGCCCCAGCATTTT.